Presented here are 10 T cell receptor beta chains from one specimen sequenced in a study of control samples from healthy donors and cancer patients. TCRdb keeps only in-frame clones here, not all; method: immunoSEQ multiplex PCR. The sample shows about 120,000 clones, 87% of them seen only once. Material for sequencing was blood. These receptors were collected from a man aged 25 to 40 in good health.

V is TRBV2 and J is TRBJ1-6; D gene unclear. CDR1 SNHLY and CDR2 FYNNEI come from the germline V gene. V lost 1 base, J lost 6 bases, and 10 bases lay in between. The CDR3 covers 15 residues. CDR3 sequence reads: CASSEGGGGNSPLHF. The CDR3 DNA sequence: TGTGCCAGCAGTGAAGGTGGAGGCGGTAATTCACCCCTCCACTTT.

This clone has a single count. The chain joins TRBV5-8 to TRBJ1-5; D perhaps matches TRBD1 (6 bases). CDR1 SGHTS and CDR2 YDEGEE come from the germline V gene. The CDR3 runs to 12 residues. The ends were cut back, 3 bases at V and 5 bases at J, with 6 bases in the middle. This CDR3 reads CASSYRDQPQHF. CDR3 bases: TGTGCCAGCAGCTACAGGGATCAGCCCCAGCATTTT.

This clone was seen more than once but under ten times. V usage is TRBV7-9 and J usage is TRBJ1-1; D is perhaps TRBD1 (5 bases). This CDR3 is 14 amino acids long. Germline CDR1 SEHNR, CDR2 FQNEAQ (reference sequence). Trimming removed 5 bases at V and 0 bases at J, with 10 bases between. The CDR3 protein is CASSLQGLNTEAFF. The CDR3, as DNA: TGTGCCAGCAGCCTCCAGGGTCTGAACACTGAAGCTTTCTTT. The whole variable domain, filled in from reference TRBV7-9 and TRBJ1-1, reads DTGVSQNPRHKITKRGQNVTFRCDPISEHNRLYWYRQTLGQGPEFLTYFQNEAQLEKSRLLSDRFSAERPKGSFSTLEIQRTEQGDSAMYLCASSLQGLNTEAFFGQGTRLTVV.

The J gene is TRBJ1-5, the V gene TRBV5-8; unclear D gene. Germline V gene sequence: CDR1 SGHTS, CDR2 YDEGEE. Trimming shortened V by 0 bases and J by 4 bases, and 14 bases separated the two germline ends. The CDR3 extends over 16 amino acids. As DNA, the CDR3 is TGTGCCAGCAGCTTGGGTGGAGGAGTTCAGAATCAGCCCCAGCATTTT. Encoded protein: CASSLGGGVQNQPQHF.

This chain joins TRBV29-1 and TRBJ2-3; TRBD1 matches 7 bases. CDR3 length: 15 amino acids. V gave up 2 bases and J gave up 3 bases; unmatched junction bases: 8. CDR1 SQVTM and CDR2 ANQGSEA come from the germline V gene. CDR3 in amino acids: CSVESGTDSTDTQYF. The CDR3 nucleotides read TGCAGCGTTGAATCTGGGACAGACTCGACAGATACGCAGTATTTT.

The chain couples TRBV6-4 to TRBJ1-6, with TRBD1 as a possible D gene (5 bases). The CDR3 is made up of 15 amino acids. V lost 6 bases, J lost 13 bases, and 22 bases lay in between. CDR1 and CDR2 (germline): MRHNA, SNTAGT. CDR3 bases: TGTGCCAGCAGAAGTCGGGGGATCCCCGCGGAGCCCCTCCACTTT. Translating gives CASRSRGIPAEPLHF.

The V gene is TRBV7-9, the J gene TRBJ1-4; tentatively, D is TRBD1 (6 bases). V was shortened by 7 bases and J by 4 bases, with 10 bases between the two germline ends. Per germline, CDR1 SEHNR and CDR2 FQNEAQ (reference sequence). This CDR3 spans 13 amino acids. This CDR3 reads CASTGGGNEKLFF. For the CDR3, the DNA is TGTGCCAGCACGGGAGGGGGTAATGAAAAACTGTTTTTT.

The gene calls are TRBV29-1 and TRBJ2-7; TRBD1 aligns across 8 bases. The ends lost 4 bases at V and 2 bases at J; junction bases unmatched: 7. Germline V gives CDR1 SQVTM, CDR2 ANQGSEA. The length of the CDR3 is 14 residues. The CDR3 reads CSVAGTGETYEQYF. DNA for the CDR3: TGCAGCGTTGCGGGGACAGGCGAGACCTACGAGCAGTACTTC.

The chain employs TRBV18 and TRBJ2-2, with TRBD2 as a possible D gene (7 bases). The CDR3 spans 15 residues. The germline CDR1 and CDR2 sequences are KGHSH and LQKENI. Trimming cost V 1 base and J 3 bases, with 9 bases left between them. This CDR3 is CASSPRGGDTGELFF. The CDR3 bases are TGTGCCAGCTCACCACGGGGGGGCGACACCGGGGAGCTGTTTTTT.

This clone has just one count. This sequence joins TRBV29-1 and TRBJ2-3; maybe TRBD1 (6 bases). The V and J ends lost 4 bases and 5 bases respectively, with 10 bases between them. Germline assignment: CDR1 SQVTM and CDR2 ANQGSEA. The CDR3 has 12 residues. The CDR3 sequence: CSVVGAKDTQYF. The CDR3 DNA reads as TGCAGCGTTGTGGGGGCAAAAGATACGCAGTATTTT.